One sample yielded the 24 T cell receptor beta chains listed below, sequenced in a study of CD8 T cells in ankylosing spondylitis. MiXCR was run by TCRdb on the 5' RACE reads, yielding one entry per CDR3 protein. The repertoire holds 240,000 or so distinct CDR3 sequences, with less than 10% as singletons. Sequencing used blood, either unsorted or a sorted T cell fraction (not recorded which). The receptors originated from a male donor with ankylosing spondylitis or in good health (not recorded which).

The genes are TRBV5-4 and TRBJ2-2; 7 nucleotides match TRBD2. Looked up from germline, CDR1 is SGHNT and CDR2 is YYREEE (reference sequence). The CDR3 has 16 amino acids. V shed 3 bases, J shed 3 bases, and the junction held 8 bases outside the gene matches. CDR3 region: CASSYRDYPDTGELFF. The CDR3 DNA follows: TGTGCCAGCAGCTACCGGGACTACCCGGACACCGGGGAGCTGTTTTTT.

This clonotype was observed at least ten times. The chain carries TRBV10-3 and TRBJ2-7; TRBD1 is a possible D gene (5 bases). Trimming took 2 bases from V and 1 from J, leaving 12 bases between them. The CDR3 loop spans 15 amino acids. Germline values: CDR1 ENHRY, CDR2 SYGVKD. The CDR3 loop reads CAISEQGAFSYEQYF. In nucleotides, the CDR3 is TGTGCCATCAGTGAGCAGGGCGCTTTTTCCTACGAGCAGTACTTC.

Only a few counts were recorded for this clonotype. The chain combines TRBV5-6 with TRBJ1-2; D might be TRBD1 (6 bases). The CDR3 is 12 amino acids. With 4 bases removed from V and 7 bases from J, the gap between germline ends came to 11 bases. CDR1 is SGHDT and CDR2 is YYEEEE in the germline V gene. The DNA for the CDR3 is TGTGCCAGCAGCACGGACAGATTTGGCTACACCTTC. Its protein is CASSTDRFGYTF.

Many counts were recorded for this clonotype. The chain is built from TRBV6-1 and TRBJ1-2, with D possibly TRBD1 on 5 matching bases. V lost 5 bases and J lost 8, with 18 bases in between. This CDR3 region has 14 residues. Looked up from germline, CDR1 is MNHNS and CDR2 is SASEGT. The CDR3: CASSPLGGSRGYTF. DNA for the CDR3: TGTGCCAGCAGTCCCCTGGGGGGAAGTAGGGGCTACACCTTC.

In its sample, this clonotype was seen many times. The V call is TRBV5-1, the J call TRBJ2-2; D unresolved. In germline, CDR1 is SGHRS, CDR2 YFSETQ. V was shortened by 5 bases and J by 2 bases, with 16 bases between the two germline ends. The CDR3 is made up of 16 amino acids. CDR3 amino acids: CASSPDGIPNTGELFF. CDR3 DNA sequence: TGCGCCAGCAGTCCCGACGGAATTCCAAACACCGGGGAGCTGTTTTTT. Supplemented by reference TRBV5-1 and TRBJ2-2, the full variable domain reads KAGVTQTPRYLIKTRGQQVTLSCSPISGHRSVSWYQQTPGQGLQFLFEYFSETQRNKGNFPGRFSGRQFSNSRSEMNVSTLELGDSALYLCASSPDGIPNTGELFFGEGSRLTVL.

This clonotype has ten or more counts. This chain links TRBV7-2 with TRBJ1-5; tentatively, D is TRBD1 (5 bases). Germline V gives CDR1 SGHTA, CDR2 FQGNSA. V was pared by 0 bases and J by 2 bases, with 8 bases between. This CDR3 spans 15 amino acids. CDR3 coding DNA: TGTGCCAGCAGCTTAGCTTCGGGACGCAATCAGCCCCAGCATTTT. The encoded protein is CASSLASGRNQPQHF.

This clonotype was seen more than once but under ten times. The rearrangement uses TRBV10-1 and TRBJ1-2, with a weak D call TRBD1 (5 bases). Trimming removed 4 bases from V and 7 bases from J, with 13 bases in between. Germline V CDR1 and CDR2: WNHNN, SYGVQD (reference sequence). The CDR3 loop spans 13 amino acids. CDR3 loop: CASSAGTQGGYTF. Here the CDR3 DNA reads TGCGCCAGCAGTGCAGGGACCCAGGGTGGCTACACCTTC.

This clonotype was seen ten or more times. V usage is TRBV20-1 and J usage is TRBJ1-4; the match to TRBD1 covers 8 bases. Looked up from germline, CDR1 is DFQATT and CDR2 is SNEGSKA (reference sequence). J was trimmed by 2 bases and V by 5 bases; bases with no gene match: 4. This CDR3 comprises 14 residues. The CDR3 DNA is TGCAGTGCTCGGTCAGGGGGCACTAATGAAAAACTGTTTTTT. This translates into CSARSGGTNEKLFF.

The DNA for the CDR3 is TGTGCCAGCAGTCGGACTAGCGGGAGAGAAGGTGAGCAGTTCTTC. Protein product: CASSRTSGREGEQFF. The chain combines TRBV3-1 with TRBJ2-1, with TRBD2 matching over 13 bases. Trimming cost V 6 bases and J 9 bases; bases outside gene matches: 8. Germline-derived CDR1 and CDR2 are LGHDT and YNNKEL (reference sequence). CDR3 length equals 15 residues.

There are many counts of this clonotype. Written as DNA, the CDR3 is TGTGCCAGCAGTATTCGGGACAGGGGGGCAGATACGCAGTATTTT. It codes for CASSIRDRGADTQYF. J is TRBJ2-3 and V is TRBV6-1, with 11 bases that match TRBD1. The germline gives CDR1 MNHNS, CDR2 SASEGT. The CDR3 covers 15 residues. V lost 5 bases, J lost 4 bases, and 5 bases stayed unmatched.

This clonotype was detected many times. The chain combines TRBV9 with TRBJ2-2; 10 bases are shared with TRBD2. Germline trimming cut 3 bases from V and 4 bases from J; bases unmatched to any gene: 9. Per germline, CDR1 SGDLS and CDR2 YYNGEE. The CDR3 is made up of 17 amino acids. CDR3 nucleotides: TGTGCCAGCAGCGCCCCGGGGACTAGCGCGGTCACCGGGGAGCTGTTTTTT. This sequence encodes CASSAPGTSAVTGELFF.

This chain connects TRBV30 to TRBJ2-7; D not certain. The CDR3 is 14 residues long. Germline CDR1 reads GTSNPN; CDR2 reads SVGIG (reference sequence). Trimming took off 0 bases at V and 2 bases at J, with 11 bases between the two ends. The CDR3 region is CAWSVIPKPYEQYF. CDR3 DNA: TGTGCCTGGAGTGTAATCCCCAAGCCCTACGAGCAGTACTTC.

This clonotype was observed at least ten times. The rearrangement joins TRBV5-5 to TRBJ2-3; D gene ambiguous. There are 14 residues in the CDR3. Germline CDR1 and CDR2: SGHKS and YYEKEE (reference sequence). V was shortened by 0 bases and J by 3 bases, with 8 bases between the two germline ends. CDR3 amino acids: CASSLEVGTDTQYF. The CDR3 coding sequence is TGTGCCAGCAGCTTGGAGGTGGGAACAGATACGCAGTATTTT.

This clonotype was seen more than once but under ten times. The chain is built from TRBV30 and TRBJ1-6, with D maybe TRBD1 (6 bases). The CDR3 is made up of 15 amino acids. Trimming left V 5 bases short and J 7 bases short, with 18 bases between. The germline V gene has CDR1 GTSNPN and CDR2 SVGIG (reference sequence). In DNA form, the CDR3 reads TGTGCCTGGGACCTACAGGGAGGGCTGAATTCACCCCTCCACTTT. Residues: CAWDLQGGLNSPLHF.

The rearrangement joins TRBV5-1 to TRBJ2-1; TRBD2 matches at 9 bases. The ends lost 1 base at V and 0 bases at J; junction bases unmatched: 8. The CDR3 sequence is 18 residues long. Germline assignment: CDR1 SGHRS and CDR2 YFSETQ. The CDR3 bases are TGCGCCAGCAGCTTGAACTTACGTAGCGGGAGCTCCTACAATGAGCAGTTCTTC. Translated, it gives CASSLNLRSGSSYNEQFF.

The V gene is TRBV4-3, the J gene TRBJ2-1; the match to TRBD1 covers 8 bases. After removal of 0 bases from V and 10 bases from J, the junction contained 14 bases not matched to a gene. The germline V gene encodes CDR1 LGHNA and CDR2 YSLEER. This CDR3 has 17 amino acids. The CDR3 is CASSQDGGTGPWEEQFF. CDR3 sequence (DNA): TGCGCCAGCAGCCAAGATGGCGGGACAGGCCCATGGGAGGAGCAGTTCTTC.

At least ten counts were recorded for this clonotype. The chain combines TRBV27 with TRBJ2-3; 11 bases match TRBD2. Germline assignment: CDR1 MNHEY and CDR2 SMNVEV (reference sequence). This CDR3 has 16 amino acids. The V segment lost 2 bases and the J segment 4 bases; nucleotides outside the gene matches: 5. The CDR3 sequence is CASSLISGRGADTQYF. CDR3 nucleotides: TGTGCCAGCAGTTTAATTAGCGGGAGGGGGGCAGATACGCAGTATTTT.

In this sample, this clonotype turned up many times. V gene TRBV5-6 combines with J gene TRBJ2-7; D possibly corresponds to TRBD1 (6 bases). Deletions cut 4 bases from V and 0 bases from J, with 14 bases between. Per germline, CDR1 SGHDT and CDR2 YYEEEE. CDR3 length: 15 residues. The CDR3 here is CASSHRQVHSYEQYF. The CDR3 bases are TGTGCCAGCAGCCATCGACAGGTTCACTCCTACGAGCAGTACTTC.

This chain joins TRBV12-3 or TRBV12-4 and TRBJ2-7; 14 bases are shared with TRBD2. The CDR3 has 18 amino acids. Trimming at V came to 2 bases and at J to 5 bases, leaving 11 bases not matched to a gene. CDR3 region: CASSLRRPGLAGVNEQYF. DNA of the CDR3: TGTGCCAGCAGTTTAAGGAGACCGGGACTAGCGGGAGTGAACGAGCAGTACTTC.

The sample holds many counts of this clonotype. The chain is built from TRBV13 and TRBJ2-7; 12 nucleotides match TRBD1. The CDR3 totals 15 residues. Germline CDR1 is PRHDT and CDR2 is FYEKMQ (reference sequence). J lost 6 bases, V lost 5 bases, and 8 bases had no gene match. The CDR3 reads CASSLKGTGGSEQYF. The DNA for the CDR3 is TGTGCCAGCAGCCTAAAAGGGACAGGGGGCTCCGAGCAGTACTTC. The entire variable domain, with the rest obtained from reference TRBV13 and TRBJ2-7, is as follows: AAGVIQSPRHLIKEKRETATLKCYPIPRHDTVYWYQQGPGQDPQFLISFYEKMQSDKGSIPDRFSAQQFSDYHSELNMSSLELGDSALYFCASSLKGTGGSEQYFGPGTRLTVT.

This clonotype was observed many times. J is TRBJ1-2 and V is TRBV6-5, with TRBD1 identical over 9 bases. V lost 1 base and J lost 2; bases outside the gene matches: 2. The germline gives CDR1 MNHEY, CDR2 SVGAGI. The CDR3 has 15 residues. The CDR3 DNA follows: TGTGCCAGCAGTTACTATACAGGGGGCAACTATGGCTACACCTTC. Amino acid sequence: CASSYYTGGNYGYTF.

J is TRBJ2-1 and V is TRBV20-1; 10 nucleotides align to TRBD2. Trimming removed 6 bases from V and 7 bases from J; junction bases left unmatched: 9. This CDR3 is built from 14 residues. The germline V gene has CDR1 DFQATT and CDR2 SNEGSKA (reference sequence). The CDR3 DNA sequence: TGCAGTGCCATACTAGCGGGGAGGGGGAATGAGCAGTTCTTC. Translation gives CSAILAGRGNEQFF.

This clonotype was seen a handful of times. The chain has TRBV5-1 and TRBJ2-5; D is undetermined. Germline CDR1 reads SGHRS; CDR2 reads YFSETQ. The CDR3 covers 13 residues. Trimming took 5 bases from V and 5 from J, leaving 13 bases between them. DNA of the CDR3: TGCGCCAGCAGTCCCCCAGGACGGGAGACCCAGTACTTC. It specifies CASSPPGRETQYF.

This clonotype was counted a few times. The CDR3 loop is CASRWTGELFF. For the CDR3, the DNA is TGTGCCAGCAGATGGACCGGGGAGCTGTTTTTT. This chain connects TRBV2 to TRBJ2-2, with D uncertain. Germline assignment: CDR1 SNHLY and CDR2 FYNNEI. The CDR3 has 11 residues. V was clipped by 6 bases and J by 5 bases, with 4 bases between them.